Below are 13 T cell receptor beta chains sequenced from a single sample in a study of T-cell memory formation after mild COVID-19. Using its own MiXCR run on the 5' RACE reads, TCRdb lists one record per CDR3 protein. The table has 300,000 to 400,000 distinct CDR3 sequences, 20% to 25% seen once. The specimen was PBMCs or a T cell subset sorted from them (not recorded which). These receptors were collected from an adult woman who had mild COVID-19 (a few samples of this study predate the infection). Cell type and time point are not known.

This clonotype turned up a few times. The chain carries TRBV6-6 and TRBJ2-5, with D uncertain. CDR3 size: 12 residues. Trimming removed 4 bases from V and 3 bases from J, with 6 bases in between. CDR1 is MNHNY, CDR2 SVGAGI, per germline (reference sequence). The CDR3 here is CASSLHEETQYF. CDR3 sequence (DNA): TGTGCCAGCAGTTTACATGAAGAGACCCAGTACTTC.

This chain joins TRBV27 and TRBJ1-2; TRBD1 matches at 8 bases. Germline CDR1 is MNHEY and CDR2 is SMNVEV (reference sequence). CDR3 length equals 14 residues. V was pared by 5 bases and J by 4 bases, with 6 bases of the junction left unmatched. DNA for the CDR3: TGTGCCAGCAGTCCCCAGGACAGGGCCTATGGCTACACCTTC. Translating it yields CASSPQDRAYGYTF.

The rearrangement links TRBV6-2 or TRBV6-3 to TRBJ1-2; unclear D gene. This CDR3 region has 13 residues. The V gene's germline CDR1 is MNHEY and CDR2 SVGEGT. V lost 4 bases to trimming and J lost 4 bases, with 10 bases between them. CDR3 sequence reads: CASSWRDIYGYTF. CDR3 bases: TGTGCCAGCAGTTGGAGGGATATCTATGGCTACACCTTC.

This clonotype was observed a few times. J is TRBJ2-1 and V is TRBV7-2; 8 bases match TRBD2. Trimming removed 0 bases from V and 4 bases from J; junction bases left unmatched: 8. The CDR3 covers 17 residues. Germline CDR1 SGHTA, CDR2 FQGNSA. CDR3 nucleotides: TGTGCCAGCAGCTTAGCCGGGACTAGAGGAAAGTACAATGAGCAGTTCTTC. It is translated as CASSLAGTRGKYNEQFF.

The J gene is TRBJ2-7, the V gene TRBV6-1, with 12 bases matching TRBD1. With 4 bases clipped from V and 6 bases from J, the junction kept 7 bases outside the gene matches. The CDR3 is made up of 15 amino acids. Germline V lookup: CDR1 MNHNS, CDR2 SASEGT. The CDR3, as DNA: TGTGCCAGCAGTGGAGGGGGGACAGGGGGCTCCGAGCAGTACTTC. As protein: CASSGGGTGGSEQYF.

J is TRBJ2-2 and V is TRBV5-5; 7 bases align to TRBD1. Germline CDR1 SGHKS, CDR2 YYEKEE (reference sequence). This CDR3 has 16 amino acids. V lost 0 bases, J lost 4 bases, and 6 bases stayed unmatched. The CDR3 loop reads CASSLGEGAVTGELFF. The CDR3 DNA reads TGTGCCAGCAGCTTGGGTGAGGGGGCGGTCACCGGGGAGCTGTTTTTT.

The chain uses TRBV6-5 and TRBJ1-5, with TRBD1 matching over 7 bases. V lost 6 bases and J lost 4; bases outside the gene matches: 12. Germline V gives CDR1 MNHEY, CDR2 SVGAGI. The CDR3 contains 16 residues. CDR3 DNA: TGTGCCAGCAGAACGAGAGACAGGGTTCGGAATCAGCCCCAGCATTTT. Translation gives CASRTRDRVRNQPQHF.

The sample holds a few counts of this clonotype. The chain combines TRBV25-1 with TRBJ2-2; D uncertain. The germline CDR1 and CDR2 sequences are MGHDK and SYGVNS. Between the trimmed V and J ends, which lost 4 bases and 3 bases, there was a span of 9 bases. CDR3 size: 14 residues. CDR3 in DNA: TGTGCCAGCAGTGGTGACCTTGACACCGGGGAGCTGTTTTTT. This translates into CASSGDLDTGELFF.

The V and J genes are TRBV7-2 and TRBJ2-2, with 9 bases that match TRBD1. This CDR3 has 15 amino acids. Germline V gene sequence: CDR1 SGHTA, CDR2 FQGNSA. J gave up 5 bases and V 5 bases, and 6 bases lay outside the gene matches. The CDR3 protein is CASSRDRVVTGELFF. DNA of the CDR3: TGTGCCAGCAGCCGGGACAGGGTCGTTACCGGGGAGCTGTTTTTT. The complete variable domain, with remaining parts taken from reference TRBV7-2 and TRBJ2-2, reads GAGVSQSPSNKVTEKGKDVELRCDPISGHTALYWYRQSLGQGLEFLIYFQGNSAPDKSGLPSDRFSAERTGGSVSTLTIQRTQQEDSAVYLCASSRDRVVTGELFFGEGSRLTVL.

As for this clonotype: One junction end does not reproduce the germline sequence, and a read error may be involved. Here the CDR3 reads CSARGTIVGTPQF. The CDR3 DNA sequence: TGCAGTGCTAGAGGAACGATAGTGGGTACGCCTCAATTC. The chain links TRBV20-1 to TRBJ2-7; no definite D call. There are 13 residues in the CDR3. In germline, CDR1 is DFQATT, CDR2 SNEGSKA (reference sequence).

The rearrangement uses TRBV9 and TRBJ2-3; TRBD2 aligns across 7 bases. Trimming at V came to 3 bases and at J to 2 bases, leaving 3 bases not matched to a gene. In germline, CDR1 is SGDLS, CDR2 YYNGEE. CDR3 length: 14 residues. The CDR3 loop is CASSEWDYTDTQYF. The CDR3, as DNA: TGTGCCAGCAGCGAATGGGACTACACAGATACGCAGTATTTT.

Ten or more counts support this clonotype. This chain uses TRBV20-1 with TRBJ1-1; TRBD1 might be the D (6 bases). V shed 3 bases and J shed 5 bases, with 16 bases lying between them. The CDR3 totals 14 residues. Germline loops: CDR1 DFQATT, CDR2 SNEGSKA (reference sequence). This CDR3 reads CSASRGGSGTEAFF. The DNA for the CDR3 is TGCAGTGCTAGTCGAGGGGGGTCAGGGACTGAAGCTTTCTTT.

The CDR3 DNA reads as TGCGCCAGCAGCCCCCTAGACACCTACAATGAGCAGTTCTTC. It is translated as CASSPLDTYNEQFF. The rearrangement joins TRBV4-3 to TRBJ2-1; D gene ambiguous. The V end lost 4 bases, the J end lost 2 bases, and 9 bases lay between the germline ends. Germline loops: CDR1 LGHNA, CDR2 YSLEER. The CDR3 length is 14 residues.